This paragraph covers one T cell receptor beta chain sequence. The sample originates from a study of blood T cell repertoires in COVID-19. The germline CDR1 and CDR2 sequences are LNHNV and YYDKDF (reference sequence). The length of the CDR3 is 14 residues. The V and J ends lost 0 bases and 3 bases respectively, with 7 bases between them. Using immunoSEQ multiplex PCR, the repertoire was profiled, and TCRdb retains in-frame clones only, with some absent. Found here are 280,000 or so clones, roughly 85% of them singletons; the top ten hold approximately 12%. The chain carries TRBV15 and TRBJ2-3; possibly TRBD2 for D (6 bases). Input material: peripheral blood. The receptor was derived from a human donor in a cohort sampled during active COVID-19. The CDR3 is CATSRDRGTDTQYF. The CDR3 nucleotides are TGTGCCACCAGCAGAGATCGGGGGACAGATACGCAGTATTTT.